This T cell receptor beta chain appears in the sequencing data of a study of T cells in women clearing cervical HPV infection (dated by TCRdb to 2016 to 2018). Regarding the complete study: The cases were approximately 25 women with histologically confirmed HPV16-related CIN3 or worse, and 2 of these cases were invasive cancers. The controls were about 25 women whose single incident HPV16 infection cleared within 12 months with no development of precancer or cancer. Blood from cases was collected at the visit where the lesion was first found, while blood from controls was collected once the infection could no longer be detected. For cases, a median interval of approximately 150 days, with an interquartile range of 90 to 200 days, was observed between lesion detection and blood sampling. Since HLA typing was available for only a few women, HLA type could not be ruled out as a confounder. This exploratory proof-of-principle case-control study, nested within the Guanacaste HPV Natural History Study in Costa Rica, compared TCR repertoires among women with different cervical HPV16 outcomes. Cases were matched to controls by age within five years and by the year the sample was collected. Cases had a median age of around 34 years compared with roughly 41 for controls, and baseline characteristics showed no significant differences between the groups. The parent cohort enrolled around 10,000 women aged 18 or older in Guanacaste, Costa Rica, during about 1992 to 1994 and followed them for 6 to 7 years. Five blinded duplicates per group were added as quality controls, so that some 60 samples were obtained: around 50 participants and 10 replicates. Overall results and qualifications from the work: Across sequencing depths, CIN3+ cases showed significantly higher TCR repertoire richness than controls, but evenness did not differ between the groups. Because of the cross-sectional design, the study could not determine whether the associations came before infection or resulted from infection, and neither effector/memory subsets nor HPV-specific T cells were isolated. Random forest classifiers combining richness and V gene abundances distinguished cases from controls with an estimated AUC of 0.7 to 0.85. Because T-cell numbers per sample were unknown, differences in richness could reflect varying T-cell content rather than repertoire biology.

On this clone itself: This clone's antigen is unknown.

Every participant had a single incident cervical HPV16 infection, and prevalent HPV16 infections were excluded. Cervical HPV DNA was detected by MY09/MY11 PCR and genotyped by dot-blot hybridization. Approximately 16 mL of heparinized blood were centrifuged, and the buffy coat was aliquoted, frozen at -30°C, then stored at -80°C. QIAGEN kits were used to extract genomic DNA from the buffy coat specimens. TCR beta CDR3 regions were amplified by multiplex PCR from an average of 1200 ng genomic DNA per sample using the immunoSEQ assay. Primer bias was corrected in the assay by using a complete synthetic TCR repertoire to establish an amplification baseline. The amplicons were sequenced using the Illumina platform. Per the original workflow: Sequences were error-corrected by clustering with frequency ratios and a modified nearest-neighbor algorithm and were then analyzed in the immunoSEQ Analyzer with IMGT gene definitions. At each rarefaction depth, TCR richness and evenness were averaged across 20 rarefaction repeats, and samples with fewer sequences than that depth were excluded. Relative abundances of V, D and J genes were compared between groups using Wilcoxon rank sum tests, with FDR correction applied. Blinded duplicates gave an intraclass correlation of under 97% for TCR richness and an average of about 74% across over 55 gene segments. The table was pulled from immuneACCESS by TCRdb, which kept in-frame rearrangements only. Such tables lose some clones; where checked, under half of the loss comes from unresolved V genes, and the rest has no known cause. V and J calls and clone size are given by that table; D and trimming were obtained from the DNA. The data table for this sample lists more than 30,000 clones. The biggest ten clones account for around 16% of the sample.

Sequenced material: blood buffy coat. The receptor was derived from a woman between 18 and 69 years old with a cervical HPV16 infection that either progressed to CIN3+ or cleared (not recorded which).

The CDR3 region: CAGGQRNTEAFF. Partial CDR3 DNA: TGTGCCGGCGGGCAGAGGAACACTGAA. In this chain, TRBV30 is recombined with TRBJ1-1, with no confidently assigned D gene. The sequence runs out 3 residues before the end of the CDR3; the remainder is reconstructed from the germline J gene. A distance of 11 bases separates the germline ends of V and J, which lose 8 bases and 1 base respectively. The germline V gene (reference sequence) specifies GTSNPN as CDR1 and SVGIG as CDR2. The CDR3 sequence holds 12 residues, the cysteine and phenylalanine included. The DNA covers only part of the CDR3, 27 bases in frame from base 1.